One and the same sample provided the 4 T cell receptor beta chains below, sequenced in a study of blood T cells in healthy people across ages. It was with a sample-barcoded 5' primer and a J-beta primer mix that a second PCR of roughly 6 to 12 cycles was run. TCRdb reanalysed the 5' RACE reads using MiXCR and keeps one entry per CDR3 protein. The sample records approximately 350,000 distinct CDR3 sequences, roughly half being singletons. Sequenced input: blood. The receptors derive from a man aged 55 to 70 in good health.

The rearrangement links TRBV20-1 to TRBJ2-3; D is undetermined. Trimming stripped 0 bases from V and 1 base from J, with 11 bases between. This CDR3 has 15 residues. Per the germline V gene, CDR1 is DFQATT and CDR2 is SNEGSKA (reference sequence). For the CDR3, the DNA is TGCAGTGCTAGAGATTTTGGTACCGGCACAGATACGCAGTATTTT. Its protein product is CSARDFGTGTDTQYF.

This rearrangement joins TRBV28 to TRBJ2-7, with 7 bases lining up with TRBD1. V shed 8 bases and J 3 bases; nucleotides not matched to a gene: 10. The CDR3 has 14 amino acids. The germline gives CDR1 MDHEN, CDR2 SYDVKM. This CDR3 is CASQPPGQNYEQYF. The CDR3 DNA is TGTGCCAGCCAACCTCCGGGACAGAACTACGAGCAGTACTTC.

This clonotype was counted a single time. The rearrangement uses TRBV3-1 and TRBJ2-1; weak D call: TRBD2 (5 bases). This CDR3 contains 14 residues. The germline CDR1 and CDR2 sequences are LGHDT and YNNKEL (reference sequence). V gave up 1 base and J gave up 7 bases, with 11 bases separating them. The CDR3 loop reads CASSQAGRVNEQFF. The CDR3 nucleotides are TGTGCCAGCAGCCAAGCGGGGAGAGTTAATGAGCAGTTCTTC.

The CDR3 bases are TGTGCCAGCGGGACTAGCGGGAGCGGGACAGATACGCAGTATTTT. This translates into CASGTSGSGTDTQYF. This chain joins TRBV6-4 and TRBJ2-3, with 14 bases matching TRBD2. The V gene end was trimmed by 8 bases and the J gene end by 3 bases; junction bases not matched to a gene: 4. Germline V gene sequence: CDR1 MRHNA, CDR2 SNTAGT. This CDR3 comprises 15 residues.